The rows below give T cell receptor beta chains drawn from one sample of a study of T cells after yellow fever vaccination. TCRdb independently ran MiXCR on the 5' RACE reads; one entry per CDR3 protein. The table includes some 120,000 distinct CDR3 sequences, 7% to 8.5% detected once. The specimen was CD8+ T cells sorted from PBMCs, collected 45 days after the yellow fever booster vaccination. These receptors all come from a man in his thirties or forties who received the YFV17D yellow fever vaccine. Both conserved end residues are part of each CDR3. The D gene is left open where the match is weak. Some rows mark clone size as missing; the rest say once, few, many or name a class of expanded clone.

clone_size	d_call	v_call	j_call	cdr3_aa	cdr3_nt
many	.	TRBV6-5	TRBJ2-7	CASSYSSPSMGYEQYF	TGTGCCAGCAGTTACTCTTCCCCTAGCATGGGCTACGAGCAGTACTTC
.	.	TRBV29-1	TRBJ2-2	CSGYLIGELFF	TGCAGCGGCTACCTGATAGGGGAGCTGTTTTTT
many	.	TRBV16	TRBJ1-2	CASSQSPGSNYGYTF	TGTGCCAGCAGCCAATCTCCAGGGTCTAACTATGGCTACACCTTC
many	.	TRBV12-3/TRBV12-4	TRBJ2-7	CASSHLVGHEQYF	TGTGCCAGCAGTCATCTGGTAGGGCACGAGCAGTACTTC
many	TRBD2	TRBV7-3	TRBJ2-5	CASSPSGSFETQYF	TGTGCCAGCAGCCCTAGCGGGAGTTTTGAGACCCAGTACTTC
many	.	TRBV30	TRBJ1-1	CAWSVHENTEAFF	TGTGCCTGGAGTGTCCACGAGAACACTGAAGCTTTCTTT
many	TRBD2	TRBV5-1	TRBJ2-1	CASNPSGNNEQFF	TGCGCCAGCAATCCTAGCGGTAACAATGAGCAGTTCTTC
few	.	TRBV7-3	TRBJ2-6	CASSSPGPSWDPGANVLTF	TGTGCCAGCAGCTCACCTGGACCCTCCTGGGACCCTGGGGCCAACGTCCTGACTTTC
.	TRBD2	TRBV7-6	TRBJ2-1	CASSPGTSWSSYNEQFF	TGTGCCAGCAGCCCTGGGACTAGTTGGAGCTCCTACAATGAGCAGTTCTTC
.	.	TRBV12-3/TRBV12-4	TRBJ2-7	CASSFSALNGSYEQYF	TGTGCCAGCAGTTTTTCGGCACTTAACGGCTCCTACGAGCAGTACTTC
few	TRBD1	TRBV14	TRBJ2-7	CASSQRTGAYEQYF	TGTGCCAGCAGCCAACGGACAGGAGCCTACGAGCAGTACTTC
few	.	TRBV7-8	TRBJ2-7	CASSSPPWESAYEQYF	TGTGCCAGCAGCTCCCCCCCCTGGGAGAGCGCGTACGAGCAGTACTTC
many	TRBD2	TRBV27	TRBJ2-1	CASSFPRGGSDNEQFF	TGTGCCAGCAGTTTTCCCCGAGGCGGGAGTGACAATGAGCAGTTCTTC
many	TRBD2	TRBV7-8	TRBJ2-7	CASSRTDRGLAGTYEQYF	TGTGCCAGCAGCCGGACGGACAGAGGACTAGCGGGAACCTACGAGCAGTACTTC
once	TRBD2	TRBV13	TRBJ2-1	CASSPRAGGVGEQFF	TGTGCCAGCAGCCCACGAGCGGGAGGAGTTGGGGAGCAGTTCTTC